Sequencing of this TCR beta chain was carried out in a study of T cell responses to AZD1222 COVID-19 vaccine. Study context: Second-dose intervals of approximately 4 or approximately 12 weeks were pooled. General observations from the study: Per reports, nearly half of all spike-specific TCRs target regions that are unmutated in variants. Clonal diversity was possibly underestimated, and white British individuals and females predominated among donors. Spike-specific TCR repertoires showed rising breadth and depth after two AZD1222 doses.

Germline CDR1 is LGHDT and CDR2 is YNNKEL (reference sequence). This CDR3 comprises 12 residues. The V gene lost 0 bases and the J gene lost 7 bases, with 5 bases spanning the gap. TCRdb's copy holds only in-frame clones and misses some; the assay was immunoSEQ multiplex PCR. The sample has about 130,000 clones, 70% to 90% seen once. As concerns this clone: The antigen is not known.

The chain recombines TRBV3-1 (or the pseudogene TRBV3-2) with TRBJ2-3; unclear D gene. Sequenced material: peripheral blood, taken on day 0 of AZD1222 vaccination. The TCR was taken from an adult in good health. CDR3 in amino acids: CASSQDQNTQYF. Written as DNA, the CDR3 is TGTGCCAGCAGCCAAGATCAAAATACGCAGTATTTT.